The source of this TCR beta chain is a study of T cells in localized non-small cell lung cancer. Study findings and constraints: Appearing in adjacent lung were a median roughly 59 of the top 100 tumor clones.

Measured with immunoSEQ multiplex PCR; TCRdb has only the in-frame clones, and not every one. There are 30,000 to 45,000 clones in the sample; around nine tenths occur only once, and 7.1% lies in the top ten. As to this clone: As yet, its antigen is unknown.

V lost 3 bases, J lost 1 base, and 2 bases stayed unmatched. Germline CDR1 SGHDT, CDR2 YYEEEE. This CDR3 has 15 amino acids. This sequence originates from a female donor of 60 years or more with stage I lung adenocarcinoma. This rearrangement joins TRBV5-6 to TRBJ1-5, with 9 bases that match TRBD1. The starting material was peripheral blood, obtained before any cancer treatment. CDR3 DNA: TGTGCCAGCAGCTACAGGGGGCCGAGCAATCAGCCCCAGCATTTT. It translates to CASSYRGPSNQPQHF.